This is a list of T cell receptor beta chains from one sample in a study of beta chain features in type 1 diabetes. Using immunoSEQ multiplex PCR, the repertoire was profiled, and TCRdb retains in-frame clones only, with some absent. Of over 650,000 clones detected, 11% to 15% appear once; the ten largest clones hold 0.03% to 0.04%. The specimen was naive CD4+ T cells from blood. The receptors were gathered from a man younger than 30 with type 1 diabetes. CDR3s include the opening cysteine and the closing phenylalanine or tryptophan. A D gene is named only where the DNA matches it firmly.

cdr3_length: 12
d_call: NA
j_call: TRBJ2-5
v_call: TRBV6-5
cdr3_aa: CASSDSRETQYF

cdr3_length: 13
d_call: NA
j_call: TRBJ2-7
v_call: TRBV15
cdr3_aa: CATRMVGGDEQYF

cdr3_length: 12
d_call: NA
j_call: TRBJ1-2
v_call: TRBV18
cdr3_aa: CASSPRRDGYTF

cdr3_length: 13
d_call: NA
j_call: TRBJ1-2
v_call: TRBV7-8
cdr3_aa: CASSLEQNYGYTF

cdr3_length: 15
d_call: TRBD2
j_call: TRBJ2-1
v_call: TRBV29-1
cdr3_aa: CSVEGGRVSYNEQFF

cdr3_length: 14
d_call: TRBD1
j_call: TRBJ1-3
v_call: TRBV5-1
cdr3_aa: CASSFGQAGNTIYF

cdr3_length: 14
d_call: NA
j_call: TRBJ2-7
v_call: TRBV7-9
cdr3_aa: CASSLSRDKDEQYF

cdr3_length: 16
d_call: TRBD2
j_call: TRBJ2-1
v_call: TRBV7-9
cdr3_aa: CASSSQGTSGSTEKFF

cdr3_length: 17
d_call: TRBD2
j_call: TRBJ2-1
v_call: TRBV5-4
cdr3_aa: CASSLAAELAGWDEQFF

cdr3_length: 15
d_call: NA
j_call: TRBJ1-5
v_call: TRBV18
cdr3_aa: CASSPGAAPNQPQHF

cdr3_length: 14
d_call: NA
j_call: TRBJ1-2
v_call: TRBV30
cdr3_aa: CAWSVPFGGAGYTF

cdr3_length: 15
d_call: NA
j_call: TRBJ1-5
v_call: TRBV10-3
cdr3_aa: CAISDRGGPNQPQHF

cdr3_length: 16
d_call: NA
j_call: TRBJ2-3
v_call: TRBV6-5
cdr3_aa: CASSYIRRGHTDTQYF

cdr3_length: 13
d_call: NA
j_call: TRBJ1-1
v_call: TRBV2
cdr3_aa: CASSAEMNTEAFF

cdr3_length: 11
d_call: NA
j_call: TRBJ2-7
v_call: TRBV30
cdr3_aa: CAWSSLQGQYF

cdr3_length: 13
d_call: NA
j_call: TRBJ2-5
v_call: TRBV11-2
cdr3_aa: CASSQVGGKTQYF

cdr3_length: 15
d_call: NA
j_call: TRBJ1-4
v_call: TRBV7-9
cdr3_aa: CASSGRTAVNEKLFF

cdr3_length: 13
d_call: TRBD1
j_call: TRBJ2-5
v_call: TRBV19
cdr3_aa: CATRPGGMETQYF

cdr3_length: 15
d_call: TRBD2
j_call: TRBJ2-1
v_call: TRBV4-2
cdr3_aa: CASSRGLASYNEQFF

cdr3_length: 13
d_call: NA
j_call: TRBJ1-2
v_call: TRBV27
cdr3_aa: CASSPRAAGGYTF

cdr3_length: 15
d_call: NA
j_call: TRBJ2-3
v_call: TRBV23-1
cdr3_aa: CASRQRVFSTDTQYF

cdr3_length: 13
d_call: TRBD1
j_call: TRBJ2-7
v_call: TRBV29-1
cdr3_aa: CSVEGTGFYEQYF

cdr3_length: 14
d_call: TRBD1
j_call: TRBJ2-1
v_call: TRBV30
cdr3_aa: CAWRTQGSIGEQFF

cdr3_length: 16
d_call: NA
j_call: TRBJ1-2
v_call: TRBV25-1
cdr3_aa: CASSLTRRGNNYGYTF

cdr3_length: 16
d_call: TRBD1
j_call: TRBJ2-5
v_call: TRBV19
cdr3_aa: CASSPPDRAFQETQYF

cdr3_length: 15
d_call: NA
j_call: TRBJ1-5
v_call: TRBV30
cdr3_aa: CAWSLTGRSNQPQHF

cdr3_length: 14
d_call: NA
j_call: TRBJ2-3
v_call: TRBV4-3
cdr3_aa: CASSQVLSADTQYF

cdr3_length: 11
d_call: NA
j_call: TRBJ2-3
v_call: TRBV30
cdr3_aa: CAWSLADTQYF

cdr3_length: 17
d_call: TRBD2
j_call: TRBJ2-1
v_call: TRBV30
cdr3_aa: CAWKGTSGSSGYNEQFF

cdr3_length: 13
d_call: NA
j_call: TRBJ2-3
v_call: TRBV18
cdr3_aa: CASSSRNTDTQYF

cdr3_length: 12
d_call: TRBD1
j_call: TRBJ2-1
v_call: TRBV18
cdr3_aa: CASSPTGDEQFF

cdr3_length: 15
d_call: TRBD1
j_call: TRBJ2-5
v_call: TRBV7-3
cdr3_aa: CASSLVGQGGETQYF

cdr3_length: 14
d_call: NA
j_call: TRBJ1-3
v_call: TRBV29-1
cdr3_aa: CSVTQGGSGNTIYF

cdr3_length: 16
d_call: TRBD2
j_call: TRBJ2-1
v_call: TRBV5-1
cdr3_aa: CASSLSPSGSYNEQFF

cdr3_length: 14
d_call: TRBD2
j_call: TRBJ2-3
v_call: TRBV9
cdr3_aa: CASSVASGSNTQYF

cdr3_length: 14
d_call: TRBD1
j_call: TRBJ1-1
v_call: TRBV5-4
cdr3_aa: CASSSRGLNTEAFF

cdr3_length: 12
d_call: NA
j_call: TRBJ1-1
v_call: TRBV7-9
cdr3_aa: CASSGMNTEAFF

cdr3_length: 13
d_call: NA
j_call: TRBJ1-2
v_call: TRBV25-1
cdr3_aa: CASRLGGHYGYTF

cdr3_length: 14
d_call: NA
j_call: TRBJ2-7
v_call: TRBV5-4
cdr3_aa: CASKPSDGTYEQYF

cdr3_length: 13
d_call: NA
j_call: TRBJ2-5
v_call: TRBV30
cdr3_aa: CAWSPDSQETQYF

cdr3_length: 14
d_call: NA
j_call: TRBJ1-5
v_call: TRBV4-3
cdr3_aa: CASSQESGNQPQHF

cdr3_length: 16
d_call: NA
j_call: TRBJ1-6
v_call: TRBV27
cdr3_aa: CASSLHEGRVDSPLHF

cdr3_length: 13
d_call: NA
j_call: TRBJ2-7
v_call: TRBV21-1
cdr3_aa: CASILTGYHEQYF

cdr3_length: 14
d_call: TRBD2
j_call: TRBJ2-5
v_call: TRBV29-1
cdr3_aa: CSARTSGVQETQYF

cdr3_length: 14
d_call: NA
j_call: TRBJ2-6
v_call: TRBV11-2
cdr3_aa: CASKSYSGANVLTF

cdr3_length: 12
d_call: NA
j_call: TRBJ1-1
v_call: TRBV30
cdr3_aa: CARGRVNTEAFF

cdr3_length: 15
d_call: NA
j_call: TRBJ2-2
v_call: TRBV27
cdr3_aa: CASSFQGLYTGELFF

cdr3_length: 12
d_call: NA
j_call: TRBJ1-2
v_call: TRBV6-5
cdr3_aa: CASSRQGFGYTF

cdr3_length: 14
d_call: TRBD1
j_call: TRBJ2-2
v_call: TRBV2
cdr3_aa: CASIIGQGPGELFF

cdr3_length: 14
d_call: TRBD1
j_call: TRBJ1-5
v_call: TRBV30
cdr3_aa: CAWRDRAPRKPQHF

cdr3_length: 12
d_call: TRBD1
j_call: TRBJ1-4
v_call: TRBV29-1
cdr3_aa: CSVGQGTEKLFF

cdr3_length: 16
d_call: TRBD1
j_call: TRBJ2-7
v_call: TRBV7-2
cdr3_aa: CASSLAMAGGMDEQYF

cdr3_length: 11
d_call: NA
j_call: TRBJ1-2
v_call: TRBV30
cdr3_aa: CASRDFGGYTF

cdr3_length: 13
d_call: NA
j_call: TRBJ1-3
v_call: TRBV6-6
cdr3_aa: CASSSLYGNTIYF

cdr3_length: 17
d_call: NA
j_call: TRBJ1-5
v_call: TRBV7-8
cdr3_aa: CASSLARRGTANQPQHF

cdr3_length: 14
d_call: NA
j_call: TRBJ1-1
v_call: TRBV18
cdr3_aa: CASSPRSADGEAFF

cdr3_length: 13
d_call: NA
j_call: TRBJ2-3
v_call: TRBV12-5
cdr3_aa: CASGLTGTDTQYF

cdr3_length: 15
d_call: NA
j_call: TRBJ2-7
v_call: TRBV2
cdr3_aa: CASSPGAVYSYEQYF

cdr3_length: 15
d_call: TRBD2
j_call: TRBJ2-1
v_call: TRBV19
cdr3_aa: CASSSGGPSYNEQFF